This TCR beta chain was recorded in a study of response to subunit inactivated influenza vaccine. TCRdb re-called the RT-PCR reads through MiXCR, storing one row per CDR3 protein. The table includes over 400,000 distinct CDR3 sequences, 13% detected once. Study-level points and caveats: It was the authors' suggestion that each seasonal influenza vaccination recruits few new T cells.

This clonotype was seen just once. Its matching antigen is unknown. Germline V gives CDR1 SGDLS, CDR2 YYNGEE. With 4 bases clipped from V and 6 bases from J, the junction kept 13 bases outside the gene matches. The CDR3 totals 18 residues. J is TRBJ2-2 and V is TRBV9; 12 bases align to TRBD2. The origin of this receptor is a man aged 45 to 65 who received an inactivated influenza vaccine. The material was PBMCs from blood, obtained 40 to 50 days after vaccination. DNA of the CDR3: TGTGCCAGCAGCTGGGGGCTAGCGGGAGGGGTTGGCTCCGGGGAGCTGTTTTTT. Amino acid sequence: CASSWGLAGGVGSGELFF.